Listed here are 4 T cell receptor beta chains from one sample, sequenced in a study of blood T cell repertoires in COVID-19. Only in-frame clones appear in the TCRdb table, and some are missing; sequencing was by immunoSEQ multiplex PCR. The sample lists about 130,000 clones, 80% occurring once. What was sequenced was peripheral blood. Every receptor here comes from a man aged 65-85 years with acute or convalescent COVID-19.

The genes are TRBV5-1 and TRBJ2-7; D is uncertain. Trimming left V 3 bases short and J 4 bases short, with 11 bases between. The CDR3 is 13 amino acids. Germline values: CDR1 SGHRS, CDR2 YFSETQ. Here the CDR3 reads CASSSVSAYEQYF. CDR3 DNA: TGCGCCAGCAGCTCGGTGTCTGCGTACGAGCAGTACTTC.

This chain joins TRBV3-1 (or the pseudogene TRBV3-2) and TRBJ2-1; weak D call: TRBD2 (5 bases). Trimming left V 4 bases short and J 4 bases short, with 11 bases between. This CDR3 comprises 14 residues. From germline, CDR1 is LGHDT and CDR2 YNNKEL (reference sequence). CDR3 loop: CASSPGVGYNEQFF. For the CDR3, the DNA is TGTGCCAGCAGCCCCGGGGTCGGGTACAATGAGCAGTTCTTC.

The chain joins TRBV28 to TRBJ1-5; D unresolved. Deletions cut 2 bases from V and 5 bases from J, with 10 bases between. CDR3 length: 14 residues. From germline, CDR1 is MDHEN and CDR2 SYDVKM. CDR3 DNA: TGTGCCAGCAGTTTAAGGGAGCTGTATCAGCCCCAGCATTTT. Its protein is CASSLRELYQPQHF.

Here the CDR3 DNA reads TGTGCCAGCAGTGAGATGGGACAGTCAACCGGGGAGCTGTTTTTT. This translates into CASSEMGQSTGELFF. The chain employs TRBV2 and TRBJ2-2, with TRBD1 identical over 7 bases. J lost 5 bases, V lost 3 bases, and 6 bases had no gene match. Germline V CDR1 and CDR2: SNHLY, FYNNEI. The CDR3 covers 15 residues. The entire variable domain, with the rest obtained from reference TRBV2 and TRBJ2-2, is as follows: EPEVTQTPSHQVTQMGQEVILRCVPISNHLYFYWYRQILGQKVEFLVSFYNNEISEKSEIFDDQFSVERPDGSNFTLKIRSTKLEDSAMYFCASSEMGQSTGELFFGEGSRLTVL.